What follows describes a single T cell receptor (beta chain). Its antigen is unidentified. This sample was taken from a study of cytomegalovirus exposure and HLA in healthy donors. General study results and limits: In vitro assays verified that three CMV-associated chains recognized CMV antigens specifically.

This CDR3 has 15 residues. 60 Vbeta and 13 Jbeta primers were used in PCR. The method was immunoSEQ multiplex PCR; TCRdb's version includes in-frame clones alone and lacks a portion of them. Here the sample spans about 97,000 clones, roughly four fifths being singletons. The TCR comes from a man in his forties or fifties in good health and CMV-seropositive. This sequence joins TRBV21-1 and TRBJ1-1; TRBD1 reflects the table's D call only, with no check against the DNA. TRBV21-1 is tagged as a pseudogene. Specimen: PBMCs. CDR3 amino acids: CASPRGQGMNTEAFF. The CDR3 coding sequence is TGTGCCAGCCCCAGAGGACAGGGCATGAACACTGAAGCTTTCTTT.